This TCR beta chain is drawn from a study of blood T cell repertoires in COVID-19. Study details: Sources were T cells, B-cell-depleted T cells, or PBMCs; the material itself was cDNA or gDNA.

The assay was immunoSEQ multiplex PCR, and TCRdb's table has in-frame clones only and misses some. The table has roughly 70,000 clones, around 86% seen once. The CDR3 runs 16 residues. Trimming shortened V by 4 bases and J by 0 bases, and 12 bases separated the two germline ends. Looked up from germline, CDR1 is LGHNA and CDR2 is YSLEER. V and J are TRBV4-3 and TRBJ2-2; D is uncertain. The clonotype was recovered from a woman older than 75 with active or convalescent COVID-19. Sequencing used peripheral blood. The CDR3 sequence: CASSLSWQSNTGELFF. CDR3 coding DNA: TGCGCCAGCAGCCTATCTTGGCAGTCGAACACCGGGGAGCTGTTTTTT.